This is a list of T cell receptor beta chains from one sample in a study of blood T cell repertoires in COVID-19. This table comes from immunoSEQ multiplex PCR, and its TCRdb copy is limited to in-frame clones, with some not included. The sample yields roughly 150,000 clones, over 70% seen once. The sample was peripheral blood. These receptors were obtained from a woman older than 75 with active or convalescent COVID-19. Both conserved end residues are part of each CDR3. The D gene is left open where the match is weak. Some rows mark clone size as missing; the rest say once, few, many or name a class of expanded clone.

TGTGCCAGCAGCTTGGGTGGGCGCGGAAACACCATATATTTT | CASSLGGRGNTIYF | TRBJ1-3 | . | . | TRBV5-5
TGTGCCAGCAGCGGCCCCTACAGGGGCGGTGGAAACACCATATATTTT | CASSGPYRGGGNTIYF | TRBJ1-3 | TRBD1 | many | TRBV9
TGTGCCAGCAGCTTGGGCAGGGGTAGCTCTGGAAACACCATATATTTT | CASSLGRGSSGNTIYF | TRBJ1-3 | . | . | TRBV7-2
TGTGCCAGCAGTTCCTCGACGGGGTTGGGCAATCAGCCCCAGCATTTT | CASSSSTGLGNQPQHF | TRBJ1-5 | . | . | TRBV6-2/TRBV6-3
TGTGCCAGCAGTTATGCGGACAGGTCCTTCTACGAGCAGTACTTC | CASSYADRSFYEQYF | TRBJ2-7 | TRBD1 | . | TRBV6-2/TRBV6-3
TGTGCCAGCAGTTACTCTCGTTGGGTAGCGGGACCCGGGGAGCTGTTTTTT | CASSYSRWVAGPGELFF | TRBJ2-2 | TRBD2 | few | TRBV6-2/TRBV6-3
TGTGCCAGCAGTTACGCGACAGGCCCTAATTCACCCCTCCACTTT | CASSYATGPNSPLHF | TRBJ1-6 | . | . | TRBV6-5
TGTGCCAGCAGTCCACTAGCGGGGGCCCCCTACGAGCAGTACTTC | CASSPLAGAPYEQYF | TRBJ2-7 | TRBD2 | . | TRBV6-6
TGTGCCAGCTCACCACAATCAGGGTACAATCAGCCCCAGCATTTT | CASSPQSGYNQPQHF | TRBJ1-5 | . | . | TRBV18
TGTGCCAGCAGCGGGAGGAGCTCCTACGAGCAGTACTTC | CASSGRSSYEQYF | TRBJ2-7 | . | . | TRBV11-3
TGTGCCAGCAGCTCTGGAGGGTGGAATTCACCCCTCCACTTT | CASSSGGWNSPLHF | TRBJ1-6 | . | . | TRBV11-3
TGTGCCAGCAGCTTAGGTTGGACTATAGGGAATGAGCAGTTCTTC | CASSLGWTIGNEQFF | TRBJ2-1 | . | . | TRBV7-8
TGTGCCAGCAGCTTTTATTGGGGCACCTCCTACGAGCAGTACTTC | CASSFYWGTSYEQYF | TRBJ2-7 | . | . | TRBV7-8
TGTGCCAGCAGCCAGGACAGGGACAGCTATGGCTACACCTTC | CASSQDRDSYGYTF | TRBJ1-2 | TRBD1 | . | TRBV5-4
TGTGCCAGCAGGGATACAGAAAGGCAGGGCTACACCTTC | CASRDTERQGYTF | TRBJ1-2 | . | . | TRBV12-3/TRBV12-4
TGTGCCAGCAGCCCAGACTACAATCAGCCCCAGCATTTT | CASSPDYNQPQHF | TRBJ1-5 | . | few | TRBV7-2
TGTGCCAGCAGCCAAGGACAGGGTAACACCGGGGAGCTGTTTTTT | CASSQGQGNTGELFF | TRBJ2-2 | TRBD1 | . | TRBV14
TGTGCCAGCAGTTTAGAGCGAGGTTCACCCCTCCACTTT | CASSLERGSPLHF | TRBJ1-6 | . | . | TRBV27
TGCGCCAGCAGTCCAGGGACCTACGAGCAGTACTTC | CASSPGTYEQYF | TRBJ2-7 | . | . | TRBV5-1
TGTGCCAGTAGTCCCAAACGGGGACTTCCCTCTGGAAACACCATATATTTT | CASSPKRGLPSGNTIYF | TRBJ1-3 | . | . | TRBV19
TGTGCCAGCTCAGCGCCGGGGGAGGGGAGCAATCAGCCCCAGCATTTT | CASSAPGEGSNQPQHF | TRBJ1-5 | . | . | TRBV18
TGTGCCAGCAGCCCGGGGGGGAGAGGGAAAGGCTCTGGCTACACCTTC | CASSPGGRGKGSGYTF | TRBJ1-2 | . | . | TRBV7-2
TGTGCCAGCTCCCCCGACAGGGGTAATTCACCCCTCCACTTT | CASSPDRGNSPLHF | TRBJ1-6 | TRBD1 | . | TRBV18
TGTGCCAGCAAAGGGGGCGCGGGCAATCAGCCCCAGCATTTT | CASKGGAGNQPQHF | TRBJ1-5 | TRBD1 | . | TRBV6-5
TGTGCCATCAGTGAGTCCGGTGAGGGTTTTGCTTTCTTT | CAISESGEGFAFF | TRBJ1-1 | . | once | TRBV10-3
TGTGCCAGCCAGGGGTACGGGGAGCTGTTTTTT | CASQGYGELFF | TRBJ2-2 | . | once | TRBV11-2
TGTGCCAGCAGCAAAGGACGGACAGGGTGTAATGAAAAACTGTTTTTT | CASSKGRTGCNEKLFF | TRBJ1-4 | . | . | TRBV21-1
TGCGCCAGCAGCCTTGGGAGCTCTGGGGCCAACGTCCTGACTTTC | CASSLGSSGANVLTF | TRBJ2-6 | . | . | TRBV4-1
TGTGCCACCGCCGGGGCTAGCGGGGGGGTCAATGAGCAGTTCTTC | CATAGASGGVNEQFF | TRBJ2-1 | TRBD2 | . | TRBV10-3
TGCAGCGTCGGCCCCGGGACCTACGAGCAGTACTTC | CSVGPGTYEQYF | TRBJ2-7 | . | . | TRBV29-1
TGTGCCAGCAGCTCCCCAGCGGGGGGGAGCACAGATACGCAGTATTTT | CASSSPAGGSTDTQYF | TRBJ2-3 | TRBD2 | . | TRBV7-2
TGTGCCAGCGTCACACAGGGGTGGAATGGCTACACCTTC | CASVTQGWNGYTF | TRBJ1-2 | TRBD1 | once | TRBV28
TGTGCCAGCACTTCCCAGGGGGCGGACTATGGCTACACCTTC | CASTSQGADYGYTF | TRBJ1-2 | TRBD1 | . | TRBV27
TGTGCCAGCAACCAACAGGGGGCTACTGGAAACACCATATATTTT | CASNQQGATGNTIYF | TRBJ1-3 | TRBD1 | few | TRBV7-2
TGTGCCAGCAGCCTATTTGGGGGGGGAGCAGGAGAGACCCAGTACTTC | CASSLFGGGAGETQYF | TRBJ2-5 | TRBD2 | . | TRBV7-2
TGTGCCAGCAGCGTCATCGGGGGTGAGCAGTTCTTC | CASSVIGGEQFF | TRBJ2-1 | . | once | TRBV2
TGTGCCAGCAGCTTGGGACAGGGTGTAGTCTACGAGCAGTACTTC | CASSLGQGVVYEQYF | TRBJ2-7 | TRBD1 | . | TRBV5-8
TGTGCCAGCAGTTTCATCGGGGGAGGGGAGGCTTTCTTT | CASSFIGGGEAFF | TRBJ1-1 | . | few | TRBV12-3/TRBV12-4
TGTGCCAGCAGCTCTCTCCCCACCGTTATAGACATCTATGGCTACACCTTC | CASSSLPTVIDIYGYTF | TRBJ1-2 | . | . | TRBV7-2
TGTGCCAGCAGTGCCTCCCTAGCGGGGGGGCTTGTACAACATGAGCAGTTCTTC | CASSASLAGGLVQHEQFF | TRBJ2-1 | TRBD2 | . | TRBV6-4
TGTGCCAGCAGCCCCCGGGACTTAAGCAATCAGCCCCAGCATTTT | CASSPRDLSNQPQHF | TRBJ1-5 | . | . | TRBV5-8
TGTGCCAGTAGTTCACAGGGGCACGCCGGGGAGCTGTTTTTT | CASSSQGHAGELFF | TRBJ2-2 | TRBD1 | . | TRBV19
TGTGCCAGCAGCTTGGGCGACAGGGACCACGAGCAGTACTTC | CASSLGDRDHEQYF | TRBJ2-7 | TRBD1 | . | TRBV5-4
TGTGCCAGTAGTATCCCAGGGTCAGGTTGGACTGAAGCTTTCTTT | CASSIPGSGWTEAFF | TRBJ1-1 | . | once | TRBV19
TGTGCCAGCAATGTGGGACACTCGAACACCGGGGAGCTGTTTTTT | CASNVGHSNTGELFF | TRBJ2-2 | . | . | TRBV9
TGTGCCAGCAGCCAAGAAGGGCAGGGCAACTATGGCTACACCTTC | CASSQEGQGNYGYTF | TRBJ1-2 | . | . | TRBV3-1/TRBV3-2
TGCAGCGTTGTCAGACAGGGCAGCAATGAGCAGTTCTTC | CSVVRQGSNEQFF | TRBJ2-1 | TRBD1 | few | TRBV29-1
TGTGCCAGCAGCCTGGGACAGCCCTACACTGAAGCTTTCTTT | CASSLGQPYTEAFF | TRBJ1-1 | TRBD1 | . | TRBV6-5
TGTGCCATCAGCAAGGGAGGCGAGCAGTACTTC | CAISKGGEQYF | TRBJ2-7 | . | . | TRBV10-3
TGTGCCAGTACGGACAGACCTAATGAAAAACTGTTTTTT | CASTDRPNEKLFF | TRBJ1-4 | . | few | TRBV19
TGTGCCAGCAGTCCTCTGCAGGGTAACACTGAAGCTTTCTTT | CASSPLQGNTEAFF | TRBJ1-1 | . | . | TRBV6-5
TGTGCCAGCAGCCTCCGCCCACCGGGACTAGCAGAGACCCAGTACTTC | CASSLRPPGLAETQYF | TRBJ2-5 | TRBD2 | . | TRBV7-2
TGTGCCAGCAGCCAAGGTGTTAGCGGGGTCGAGACCCAGTACTTC | CASSQGVSGVETQYF | TRBJ2-5 | TRBD2 | few | TRBV3-1/TRBV3-2
TGCAGCGTCTTGTTGGAGGCTTACGAGCAGTACTTC | CSVLLEAYEQYF | TRBJ2-7 | . | . | TRBV29-1